This T cell receptor (beta chain) was profiled in a study of blood T cell repertoires in COVID-19 (TCRdb year 2020). Concerning the study at large: Samples from collaborators originated in the United States, Italy and Spain and spanned both the acute and convalescent phases of COVID-19. The material from the prospective study consisted of cDNA or gDNA derived from T cells, B-cell-depleted T cells, or PBMCs. Deeply sampled blood TCRbeta repertoires from subjects exposed to, actively infected with, or recovered from COVID-19 were included in the dataset. The repertoires were released in a freely available public database intended as a resource for research on the immune response to SARS-CoV-2. Samples came from the ongoing ImmuneRACE study (first 160 participants) plus 1,254 subjects from 6 global collaborators. A de-identified subject ID, COVID-19 status, age in years and sex were almost always included in the sample metadata. Where available, HLA class I and class II types were taken from metadata supplied by the sample provider and were not determined by assay-based typing.

Collaborating institutions collected whole blood in K2EDTA tubes following their own protocols. For TCRbeta analysis, collaborators shipped samples in one of three forms: frozen whole blood, isolated PBMCs, or DNA extracted from either of those sample types. The investigation overall reported the following: Clinical and demographic metadata were provided uncurated, with the amount varying by source and participant.

Of note for this clone: Its antigen has not been determined. Base quality data are lacking; no much larger clone is found one base away.

TCRbeta CDR3 regions were amplified from genomic DNA using the immunoSEQ Assay, a bias-controlled multiplex PCR. The study's processing was this. Nucleated cell counts per sample were estimated from amplification of reference gene primers within the assay. To quantify the absolute abundance of each unique TCRbeta CDR3 rearrangement, sequence reads were collapsed and filtered. For each sample, productive Simpson clonality was calculated by taking the square root of Simpson's diversity index across productive rearrangements. TCRdb's version of the immuneACCESS table is confined to in-frame rearrangements and falls short of the full clone set. An unresolved V gene accounts for under half of the shortfall where checked; the remainder is of unknown origin. That table supplies the V and J calls and clone size; D and trimming were determined from the DNA. Across this sample there are roughly 230,000 clones, with about 88% seen only once. In total, the top ten clones hold 1.7% of the sample.

CDR1 and CDR2 are read off the germline V gene as SGHRS and YFSETQ. Here V drops 1 base and J drops 8 bases, and the junction holds 12 bases not matched to any gene. The CDR3 holds 17 amino acids from the cysteine to the phenylalanine. The CDR3 DNA has 51 bases and is translated from base 1. Sequencing was performed on peripheral blood. The receptor's source is a man between 70 and 80 years old with acute or convalescent COVID-19. The V gene is TRBV5-1 and the J gene is TRBJ2-3, with 11 bases matching TRBD2. The CDR3 protein: CASSLLAGGPGSVTQYF. The DNA sequence reads TGCGCCAGCAGCTTGCTAGCGGGAGGCCCTGGTTCGGTTACGCAGTATTTT.